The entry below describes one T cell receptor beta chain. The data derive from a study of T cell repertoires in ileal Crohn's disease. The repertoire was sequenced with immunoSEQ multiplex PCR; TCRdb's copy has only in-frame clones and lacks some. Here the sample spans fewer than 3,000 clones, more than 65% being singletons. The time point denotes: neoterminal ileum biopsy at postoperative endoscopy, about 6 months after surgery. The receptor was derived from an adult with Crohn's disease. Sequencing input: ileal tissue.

The DNA of the CDR3 is TGTGCCAGCAGCCGGGACAGGAGAAATTCACCCCTCCACTTT. Its translation: CASSRDRRNSPLHF. The chain uses TRBV2 and TRBJ1-6; 8 bases match TRBD1. The germline V gene encodes CDR1 SNHLY and CDR2 FYNNEI. This CDR3 contains 14 residues. Trimming at V came to 6 bases and at J to 7 bases, leaving 5 bases not matched to a gene.